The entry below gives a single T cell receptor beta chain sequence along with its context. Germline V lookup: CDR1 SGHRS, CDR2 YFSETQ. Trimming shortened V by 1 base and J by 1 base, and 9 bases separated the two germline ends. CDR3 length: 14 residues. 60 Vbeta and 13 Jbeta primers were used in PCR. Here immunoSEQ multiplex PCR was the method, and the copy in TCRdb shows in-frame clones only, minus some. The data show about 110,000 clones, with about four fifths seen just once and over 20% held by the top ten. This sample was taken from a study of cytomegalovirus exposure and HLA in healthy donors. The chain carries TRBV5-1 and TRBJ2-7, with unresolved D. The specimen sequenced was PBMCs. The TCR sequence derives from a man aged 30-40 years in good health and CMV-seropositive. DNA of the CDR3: TGCGCCAGCAGCTTGTCTGGAGTTTCCTACGAGCAGTACTTC. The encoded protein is CASSLSGVSYEQYF.